This is a list of T cell receptor beta chains from one sample in a study of OX40 agonist ivuxolimab in advanced cancers. Generated by immunoSEQ multiplex PCR, the TCRdb table keeps only in-frame clones and is missing some. Of under 65,000 clones listed, 80% to 90% were seen once; the top ten hold more than 9%. The sample here was CD4+ or CD8+ T cells sorted from blood, taken in a trial of the OX40 agonist ivuxolimab. Receptors were obtained from an adult with an advanced solid tumor such as melanoma, head and neck, liver or kidney cancer. Both conserved end residues are part of each CDR3. A D gene is named only where the DNA matches it firmly. Not all rows give a size; the values are once, few, many and, for expanded clones, a class.

D gene	clone size	V gene	J gene	CDR3 protein	CDR3 DNA
TRBD1	.	TRBV6-5	TRBJ1-2	CASSPDRGDDGYTF	TGTGCCAGCAGCCCGGACAGGGGTGACGATGGCTACACCTTC
.	.	TRBV5-8	TRBJ1-6	CASSLSTGFISYNSPLHF	TGTGCCAGCAGCTTAAGCACAGGATTTATCTCCTATAATTCACCCCTCCACTTT
TRBD2	.	TRBV28	TRBJ2-5	CASSLVAGEETQYF	TGTGCCAGCAGTTTAGTAGCGGGAGAAGAGACCCAGTACTTC
.	.	TRBV11-2	TRBJ2-5	CASSLGSASQETQYF	TGTGCCAGCAGCTTAGGGTCGGCCTCCCAAGAGACCCAGTACTTC
TRBD1	once	TRBV6-6	TRBJ1-5	CASSRQGDQPQHF	TGTGCCAGCAGTCGACAGGGGGATCAGCCCCAGCATTTT
.	.	TRBV19	TRBJ1-5	CASSLTGWGNQPQHF	TGTGCCAGTAGTTTGACCGGTTGGGGCAATCAGCCCCAGCATTTT
.	.	TRBV9	TRBJ2-3	CASSGRTTTDTQYF	TGTGCCAGCAGCGGGCGGACTACCACAGATACGCAGTATTTT
.	.	TRBV30	TRBJ2-1	CAWRGGSSGYNEQFF	TGTGCCTGGAGGGGTGGAAGTAGCGGCTACAATGAGCAGTTCTTC
.	once	TRBV27	TRBJ2-1	CASRLAVGSYNEQFF	TGTGCCAGCAGATTAGCGGTTGGGTCCTACAATGAGCAGTTCTTC
.	once	TRBV7-3	TRBJ2-1	CASSLSKIGNNEQFF	TGTGCCAGCAGCTTAAGTAAGATAGGGAACAATGAGCAGTTCTTC